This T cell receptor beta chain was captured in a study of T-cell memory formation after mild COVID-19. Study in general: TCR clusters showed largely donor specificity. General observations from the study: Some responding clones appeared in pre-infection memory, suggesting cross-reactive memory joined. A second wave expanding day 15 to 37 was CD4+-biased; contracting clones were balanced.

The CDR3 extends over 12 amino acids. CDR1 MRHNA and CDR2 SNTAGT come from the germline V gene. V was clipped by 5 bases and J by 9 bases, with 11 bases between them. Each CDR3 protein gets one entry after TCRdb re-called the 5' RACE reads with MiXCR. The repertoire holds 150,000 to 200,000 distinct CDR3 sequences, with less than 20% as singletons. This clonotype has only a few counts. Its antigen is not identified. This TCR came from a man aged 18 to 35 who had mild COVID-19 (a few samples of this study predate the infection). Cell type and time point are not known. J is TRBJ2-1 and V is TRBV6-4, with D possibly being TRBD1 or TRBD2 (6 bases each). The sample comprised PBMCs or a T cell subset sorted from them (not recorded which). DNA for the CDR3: TGTGCCAGCAGTCTGGGGGGCATTGAGCAGTTCTTC. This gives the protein CASSLGGIEQFF.